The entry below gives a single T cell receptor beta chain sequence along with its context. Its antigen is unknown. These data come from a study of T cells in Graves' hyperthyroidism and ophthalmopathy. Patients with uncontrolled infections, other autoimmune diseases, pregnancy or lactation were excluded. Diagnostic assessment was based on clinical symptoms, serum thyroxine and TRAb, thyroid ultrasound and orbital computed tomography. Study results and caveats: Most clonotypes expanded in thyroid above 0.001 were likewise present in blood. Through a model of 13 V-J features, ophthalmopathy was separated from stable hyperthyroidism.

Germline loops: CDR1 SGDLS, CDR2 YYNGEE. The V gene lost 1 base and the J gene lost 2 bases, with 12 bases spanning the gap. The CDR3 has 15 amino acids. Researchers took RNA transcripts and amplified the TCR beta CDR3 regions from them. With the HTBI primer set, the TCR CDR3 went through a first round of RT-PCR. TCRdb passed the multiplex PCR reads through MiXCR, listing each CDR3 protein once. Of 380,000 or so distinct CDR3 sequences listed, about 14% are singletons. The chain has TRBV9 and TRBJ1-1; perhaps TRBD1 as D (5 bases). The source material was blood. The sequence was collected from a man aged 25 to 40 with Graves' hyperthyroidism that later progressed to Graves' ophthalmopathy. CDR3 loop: CASSVLRDYNTEAFF. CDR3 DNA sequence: TGTGCCAGCAGCGTACTGAGGGACTACAACACTGAAGCTTTCTTT.